These 18 T cell receptor beta chains share one sample of origin, sequenced in a study of T cell repertoires in cytomegalovirus infection. Each CDR3 protein gets one entry after TCRdb re-called the reads with MiXCR. The sample carries more than 75,000 distinct CDR3 sequences, roughly 3.5% recorded once. Source material: PBMCs. The receptor source for this set is a human donor in good health (CMV status not recorded). Some clones in this sample may be carry-over from other donors' samples.

This clonotype occurred many times. This chain links TRBV10-3 with TRBJ2-3; 11 nucleotides match TRBD2. Germline V CDR1 and CDR2: ENHRY, SYGVKD. The CDR3 length is 14 residues. The V and J ends lost 9 bases and 1 base, in that order; junction bases with no gene match: 3. The CDR3 nucleotides are TGTGCCATAGGGACTAGCGGAGGCACAGATACGCAGTATTTT. As protein: CAIGTSGGTDTQYF.

This clonotype was seen ten or more times. The J gene is TRBJ2-5, the V gene TRBV28; possible D gene TRBD2, 6 bases. Trimming left V 2 bases short and J 6 bases short, with 13 bases between. The length of the CDR3 is 14 residues. Germline CDR1 is MDHEN and CDR2 is SYDVKM. As DNA, the CDR3 is TGTGCCAGCAGTTTAAGACTAGTTTTCAAGACCCAGTACTTC. Protein sequence: CASSLRLVFKTQYF.

At least ten counts were recorded for this clonotype. V usage is TRBV11-2 and J usage is TRBJ2-2; D unclear. The V gene lost 0 bases and the J gene lost 4 bases, with 18 bases spanning the gap. Germline loops: CDR1 SGHAT, CDR2 FQNNGV. The CDR3 contains 18 residues. The CDR3 region has the DNA TGTGCCAGCAGCTTAGAGGGTACGGGCTGGGGAAGCACCGGGGAGCTGTTTTTT. Its translation is CASSLEGTGWGSTGELFF. The full variable domain, completed using reference TRBV11-2 and TRBJ2-2, is EAGVAQSPRYKIIEKRQSVAFWCNPISGHATLYWYQQILGQGPKLLIQFQNNGVVDDSQLPKDRFSAERLKGVDSTLKIQPAKLEDSAVYLCASSLEGTGWGSTGELFFGEGSRLTVL.

This clonotype was seen many times. The rearrangement uses TRBV20-1 and TRBJ2-1; D possibly corresponds to TRBD1 (6 bases). V was trimmed by 5 bases and J by 5 bases, leaving 19 bases between them. Germline assignment: CDR1 DFQATT and CDR2 SNEGSKA (reference sequence). The CDR3 is 15 residues long. Here the CDR3 DNA reads TGCAGTGCTGCGCCGGGACAACATATCGACAATGAGCAGTTCTTC. Amino acid sequence: CSAAPGQHIDNEQFF.

This clonotype was counted ten times or more. This chain joins TRBV18 and TRBJ2-5; no reliable D call. This CDR3 has 14 amino acids. Deletions cut 3 bases from V and 3 bases from J, with 11 bases between. Germline values: CDR1 KGHSH, CDR2 LQKENI. This CDR3 reads CASSPVSGEETQYF. The CDR3 DNA reads as TGTGCCAGCTCACCGGTTTCTGGGGAAGAGACCCAGTACTTC.

This clonotype was counted many times. CDR3 coding DNA: TGTGCCAGCAGCCTATCCGCAGGGGGGGGAAATTCACCCCTCCACTTT. Translating gives CASSLSAGGGNSPLHF. The V and J genes are TRBV5-4 and TRBJ1-6, with 7 positions matching TRBD1. Per the germline V gene, CDR1 is SGHNT and CDR2 is YYREEE (reference sequence). V shed 4 bases and J 7 bases; nucleotides not matched to a gene: 11. This CDR3 is 16 amino acids long.

This clonotype appeared many times. The chain carries TRBV7-9 and TRBJ2-1, with TRBD2 matching 11 bases. This CDR3 is 15 amino acids long. V lost 5 bases, J lost 4 bases, and 4 bases stayed unmatched. In germline, CDR1 is SEHNR, CDR2 FQNEAQ (reference sequence). This CDR3 is CASSRLAGGYNEQFF. CDR3 DNA: TGTGCCAGCAGCCGTCTAGCGGGGGGATACAATGAGCAGTTCTTC.

This clonotype occurred many times. V gene TRBV7-2 combines with J gene TRBJ1-2; D unclear. V lost 5 bases to trimming and J lost 3 bases, with 10 bases between them. There are 13 residues in the CDR3. Per germline, CDR1 SGHTA and CDR2 FQGNSA. The CDR3 DNA reads TGTGCCAGCAGCCGAACAGAACACTATGGCTACACCTTC. It yields the protein CASSRTEHYGYTF.

This clonotype appeared many times. The chain has TRBV10-3 and TRBJ2-7, with 7 positions matching TRBD1. Germline CDR1 reads ENHRY; CDR2 reads SYGVKD. V was clipped by 4 bases and J by 6 bases; unmatched bases: 3. The CDR3 sequence is 12 residues long. The CDR3 reads CAISATGSEQYF. The CDR3 DNA follows: TGTGCCATCAGTGCGACAGGGAGCGAGCAGTACTTC.

This clonotype was seen ten or more times. The chain employs TRBV4-3 and TRBJ1-3, with D maybe TRBD1 (6 bases). Germline loops: CDR1 LGHNA, CDR2 YSLEER. V dropped 4 bases and J dropped 1 base, with 8 bases sitting between them. The CDR3 runs to 14 residues. CDR3 sequence (DNA): TGCGCCAGCAGCCCAGGACAGTCTGGAAACACCATATATTTT. Encoded protein: CASSPGQSGNTIYF.

This clonotype was recorded at least ten times. This chain links TRBV7-3 with TRBJ2-3, with D perhaps TRBD2 (6 bases). The CDR3 consists of 15 residues. V gave up 2 bases and J gave up 6 bases, with 15 bases separating them. Germline V gives CDR1 SGHTA, CDR2 FQGTGA. The CDR3 sequence is CASSLVGGAGDTQYF. CDR3 bases: TGTGCCAGCAGCTTAGTTGGCGGGGCCGGGGATACGCAGTATTTT.

This clonotype was picked up many times. This sequence joins TRBV7-2 and TRBJ1-1; 7 nucleotides align to TRBD1. There are 13 residues in the CDR3. Germline CDR1 SGHTA, CDR2 FQGNSA. V dropped 3 bases and J dropped 6; count of bases not matched to a gene: 4. DNA of the CDR3: TGTGCCAGCAGCTTCGGACAGGTCCCTGAAGCTTTCTTT. It yields the protein CASSFGQVPEAFF.

This clonotype was picked up many times. V gene TRBV19 combines with J gene TRBJ2-7; 14 bases fit TRBD2. This CDR3 comprises 15 residues. CDR1 and CDR2 from the germline V gene are LNHDA and SQIVND (reference sequence). V dropped 4 bases and J dropped 6; count of bases not matched to a gene: 5. The CDR3 DNA follows: TGTGCCAGTAGTACGACTAGCGGGGGGGCCTCCGAGCAGTACTTC. Translation gives CASSTTSGGASEQYF.

This clonotype was found many times. This chain joins TRBV29-1 and TRBJ2-1; 8 positions agree with TRBD1. V dropped 2 bases and J dropped 8; count of bases not matched to a gene: 11. Germline CDR1 and CDR2: SQVTM and ANQGSEA. This CDR3 is built from 15 residues. In nucleotides, the CDR3 is TGCAGCGTTGAATTGCCGGGACAGGTTTTCGATGAGCAGTTCTTC. This translates into CSVELPGQVFDEQFF.

Ten or more counts support this clonotype. This chain links TRBV4-1 with TRBJ2-1; D unclear. Germline loops: CDR1 MGHRA, CDR2 YSYEKL. CDR3 length equals 16 residues. V lost 0 bases, J lost 2 bases, and 11 bases lay in between. The CDR3 bases are TGCGCCAGCAGCCAAGAAGGGTTGGCAACCTACAATGAGCAGTTCTTC. This encodes CASSQEGLATYNEQFF.

This clonotype appeared many times. This chain connects TRBV6-5 to TRBJ2-3, with 10 bases lining up with TRBD2. The germline V gene encodes CDR1 MNHEY and CDR2 SVGAGI. The V and J ends lost 2 bases and 3 bases, in that order; junction bases with no gene match: 5. This CDR3 comprises 16 residues. In nucleotides, the CDR3 is TGTGCCAGCAGTTACACTAGCGGGGAGTATACAGATACGCAGTATTTT. Translated: CASSYTSGEYTDTQYF.

In this sample, this clonotype turned up many times. The chain couples TRBV6-2 or TRBV6-3 to TRBJ2-7, with D unresolved. Trimming stripped 5 bases from V and 8 bases from J, with 13 bases between. This CDR3 has 12 residues. From germline, CDR1 is MNHEY and CDR2 SVGEGT. CDR3 in amino acids: CASSPRLPQQYF. The DNA of the CDR3 is TGTGCCAGCAGTCCCCGGCTCCCTCAGCAGTACTTC.

This clonotype showed up many times. V and J are TRBV7-2 and TRBJ1-4, with a possible D match to TRBD1 (6 bases). Germline CDR1 reads SGHTA; CDR2 reads FQGNSA. This CDR3 is built from 15 residues. The V end lost 5 bases, the J end lost 3 bases, and 13 bases lay between the germline ends. CDR3 nucleotide sequence: TGTGCCAGCAGCCCTCAGGGGAGCCCTAATGAAAAACTGTTTTTT. Translating it yields CASSPQGSPNEKLFF. Filled out from reference TRBV7-2 and TRBJ1-4, the complete variable domain reads GAGVSQSPSNKVTEKGKDVELRCDPISGHTALYWYRQSLGQGLEFLIYFQGNSAPDKSGLPSDRFSAERTGGSVSTLTIQRTQQEDSAVYLCASSPQGSPNEKLFFGSGTQLSVL.